This T cell receptor beta chain was captured in a study of blood T cell repertoires in COVID-19. Study-level information: There were acute and convalescent COVID-19 samples, and they came from the United States, Italy and Spain. Nucleic acid was either cDNA or gDNA, and it came from T cells, B-cell-depleted T cells, or PBMCs.

The V gene lost 0 bases and the J gene lost 2 bases, with 7 bases spanning the gap. Germline CDR1 is MNHEY and CDR2 is SVGEGT. The CDR3 extends over 15 amino acids. Seattle-derived patients entered the study during active infection and were followed longitudinally. Per the study methods: Amplified reference gene primers provided the basis for estimating nucleated cell counts. Libraries were prepared by immunoSEQ multiplex PCR; TCRdb keeps only in-frame clonotypes and omits some of them. V and J calls and clone size are given by that table; D and trimming were obtained from the DNA. The sample holds about 200,000 clones; about 81% are singletons and the top ten take approximately 7.6%.

This sequence originates from a woman of 80 years or more with COVID-19, enrolled during active disease. The chain carries TRBV6-2 or TRBV6-3 and TRBJ2-2, with D possibly being TRBD1 (6 bases). The sequenced sample consisted of peripheral blood. This CDR3 is CASSYSGTNTGELFF. Here the CDR3 DNA reads TGTGCCAGCAGTTACTCAGGGACAAACACCGGGGAGCTGTTTTTT.